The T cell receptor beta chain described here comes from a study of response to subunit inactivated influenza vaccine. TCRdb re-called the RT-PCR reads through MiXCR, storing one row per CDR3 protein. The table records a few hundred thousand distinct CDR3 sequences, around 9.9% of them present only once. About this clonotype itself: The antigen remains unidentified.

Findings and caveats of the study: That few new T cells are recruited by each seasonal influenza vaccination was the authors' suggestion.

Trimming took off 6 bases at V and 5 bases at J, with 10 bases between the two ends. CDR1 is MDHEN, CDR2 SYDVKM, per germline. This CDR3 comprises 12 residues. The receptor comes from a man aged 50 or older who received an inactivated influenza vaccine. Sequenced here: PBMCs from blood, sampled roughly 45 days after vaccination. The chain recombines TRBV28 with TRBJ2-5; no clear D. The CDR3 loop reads CASRSTPETQYF. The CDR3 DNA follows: TGTGCCAGCAGATCTACCCCCGAGACCCAGTACTTC.